A single sample gave rise to the 2 T cell receptor beta chains below, sequenced in a study of early T cells in non-severe SARS-CoV-2 infection. TCRdb reprocessed the 5' RACE reads via MiXCR and lists one record per CDR3 protein. This table has about 29,000 distinct CDR3 sequences, around 5% appearing once. Material: whole blood. The receptors originated from an adult who was a healthcare worker with PCR-confirmed SARS-CoV-2 infection or an uninfected control (not recorded which).

This clonotype was counted many times. The rearrangement joins TRBV20-1 to TRBJ1-4, with 7 bases lining up with TRBD1. Germline-derived CDR1 and CDR2 are DFQATT and SNEGSKA (reference sequence). This CDR3 is 15 amino acids long. The V gene end was trimmed by 0 bases and the J gene end by 2 bases; junction bases not matched to a gene: 3. Written as DNA, the CDR3 is TGCAGTGCTAGAGAAACAGGGGCCACTAATGAAAAACTGTTTTTT. It encodes CSARETGATNEKLFF.

This clonotype was found many times. The chain combines TRBV10-2 with TRBJ2-3; D possibly uses TRBD1 or TRBD2 (7 bases each). The CDR3 has 15 amino acids. Germline V CDR1 and CDR2: WSHSY, SAAADI. The germline V and J ends were trimmed by 8 bases and 6 bases, with 21 bases remaining between them. The CDR3 DNA sequence: TGCGCCAGCTCAGGGGGGGGGACCCTTACGGATACGCAGTATTTT. Its protein is CASSGGGTLTDTQYF.